A single sample is the source of the 19 T cell receptor beta chains below, sequenced in a study of blood T cell repertoires in COVID-19. The table came from immunoSEQ multiplex PCR; TCRdb's copy has only in-frame clones and leaves some out. The data hold around 190,000 clones, with about 78% observed a single time. Sample: peripheral blood. These receptors all come from a woman between 50 and 59 years old with active or convalescent COVID-19.

The CDR3 loop reads CASSLSYRETNYGYTF. The CDR3 DNA follows: TGTGCCAGCAGTTTGAGCTACAGGGAAACTAACTATGGCTACACCTTC. The V gene is TRBV28, the J gene TRBJ1-2, with a weak D call TRBD1 (6 bases). V gave up 3 bases and J gave up 0 bases, with 14 bases separating them. CDR1 is MDHEN and CDR2 is SYDVKM in the germline V gene. The CDR3 runs to 16 residues.

This clone occurred once. V and J are TRBV7-3 and TRBJ2-3; 10 bases map to TRBD2. This CDR3 has 15 amino acids. V shed 2 bases, J shed 1 base, and the junction held 0 bases outside the gene matches. The germline V gene encodes CDR1 SGHTA and CDR2 FQGTGA. CDR3 nucleotide sequence: TGTGCCAGCAGCTTACTAGCGGGAGGCACAGATACGCAGTATTTT. It yields the protein CASSLLAGGTDTQYF.

The table lists this clone with a few counts. The rearrangement joins TRBV23-1 to TRBJ1-4; a possible D gene is TRBD1 (6 bases). TRBV23-1 is given ORF status, its function remaining uncertain. V was trimmed by 8 bases and J by 5 bases, leaving 15 bases between them. The CDR3 has 14 amino acids. The CDR3 protein is CASGRTVLNEKLFF. CDR3 nucleotide sequence: TGCGCCAGCGGACGGACAGTCCTAAATGAAAAACTGTTTTTT.

The chain has TRBV6-5 and TRBJ2-5; 7 positions agree with TRBD2. Germline CDR1 MNHEY, CDR2 SVGAGI. The junction had 8 bases not matched to a gene; V was cut back by 5 bases and J by 2 bases. The CDR3 totals 15 residues. The CDR3 here is CASSRNRGLQETQYF. Here the CDR3 DNA reads TGTGCCAGCAGTCGCAACCGGGGACTACAAGAGACCCAGTACTTC.

The V and J genes are TRBV19 and TRBJ1-2; a weak D match, TRBD1 (5 bases). Germline V gene sequence: CDR1 LNHDA, CDR2 SQIVND (reference sequence). Trimming cost V 5 bases and J 8 bases, with 21 bases left between them. The CDR3 contains 15 residues. The CDR3 DNA reads TGTGCCAGTAGTGTCTCAGGGTTACTGGGTGGGGGCTACACCTTC. Translating gives CASSVSGLLGGGYTF.

The chain recombines TRBV7-8 with TRBJ1-1, with TRBD1 identical over 7 bases. The CDR3 loop spans 18 amino acids. The germline CDR1 and CDR2 sequences are SGHVS and FQNEAQ. The ends lost 3 bases at V and 2 bases at J; junction bases unmatched: 15. The CDR3 region has the DNA TGTGCCAGCAGCTTTAGTTCGGCGACCGGGACAGCCAACACTGAAGCTTTCTTT. Protein product: CASSFSSATGTANTEAFF.

The CDR3 is CASSLSGQGAETQYF. Here the CDR3 DNA reads TGTGCCAGCAGCTTAAGTGGACAGGGGGCTGAGACCCAGTACTTC. This sequence joins TRBV7-3 and TRBJ2-5; 11 nucleotides line up with TRBD1. Germline CDR1 is SGHTA and CDR2 is FQGTGA. After removal of 1 base from V and 5 bases from J, the junction contained 3 bases not matched to a gene. The CDR3 loop spans 15 amino acids.

The V call is TRBV19, the J call TRBJ1-5; 8 bases are a match to TRBD1. CDR1 is LNHDA, CDR2 SQIVND, per germline (reference sequence). J was trimmed by 3 bases and V by 4 bases; bases with no gene match: 8. CDR3 length: 16 amino acids. The DNA for the CDR3 is TGTGCCAGTAGTAGTGCCTCGGACAGGGTCAATCAGCCCCAGCATTTT. As protein: CASSSASDRVNQPQHF.

Only one count was recorded for this clone. The chain employs TRBV29-1 and TRBJ2-7, with 11 bases fitting TRBD2. V shed 4 bases and J 7 bases; nucleotides not matched to a gene: 6. The CDR3 loop spans 13 amino acids. Germline lookup yields CDR1 SQVTM and CDR2 ANQGSEA. The CDR3 DNA is TGCAGCGTTGGGACTAGCGGGCGTCAGGAGCAGTACTTC. It encodes CSVGTSGRQEQYF.

The chain is built from TRBV5-1 and TRBJ1-1; possible D gene TRBD1, 5 bases. Germline CDR1 reads SGHRS; CDR2 reads YFSETQ. V was cut by 1 base and J by 0 bases, with 7 bases left in between. This CDR3 spans 14 amino acids. This CDR3 is CASSLTGLNTEAFF. Here the CDR3 DNA reads TGCGCCAGCAGCTTGACAGGATTGAACACTGAAGCTTTCTTT.

This sequence joins TRBV30 and TRBJ2-3; 13 nucleotides match TRBD2. With V trimmed by 5 bases and J by 4 bases, 9 bases remained unmatched. Germline loops: CDR1 GTSNPN, CDR2 SVGIG (reference sequence). The CDR3 totals 16 residues. CDR3 residues: CAWSRRLAGGPDTQYF. The CDR3 nucleotides are TGTGCCTGGTCGAGGCGACTAGCGGGGGGACCAGATACGCAGTATTTT. Combining the CDR3 with reference TRBV30 and TRBJ2-3 gives the whole variable domain SQTIHQWPATLVQPVGSPLSLECTVEGTSNPNLYWYRQAAGRGLQLLFYSVGIGQISSEVPQNLSASRPQDRQFILSSKKLLLSDSGFYLCAWSRRLAGGPDTQYFGPGTRLTVL.

The chain combines TRBV7-2 with TRBJ2-1, with TRBD2 identical over 8 bases. The CDR3 loop spans 16 amino acids. Looked up from germline, CDR1 is SGHTA and CDR2 is FQGNSA. Unmatched junction bases numbered 11, after V lost 1 base and J lost 9 bases. CDR3 in DNA: TGTGCCAGCAGCTTAGTGACGGGGGGGCTTGCGGGTGAGCAGTTCTTC. Amino acids: CASSLVTGGLAGEQFF.

The rearrangement joins TRBV4-2 to TRBJ1-1; no clear D. The CDR3 extends over 14 amino acids. The ends were cut back, 1 base at V and 4 bases at J, with 10 bases in the middle. The germline V gene encodes CDR1 LGHNA and CDR2 YNFKEQ. CDR3 sequence reads: CASSQVLVGTEAFF. CDR3 bases: TGTGCCAGCAGCCAAGTTTTGGTCGGCACTGAAGCTTTCTTT.

The rearrangement uses TRBV5-4 and TRBJ2-5, with 11 positions matching TRBD2. V shed 2 bases, J shed 5 bases, and the junction held 5 bases outside the gene matches. The germline CDR1 and CDR2 sequences are SGHNT and YYREEE (reference sequence). The CDR3 has 15 residues. CDR3 protein: CASSFTSGRGETQYF. The CDR3 DNA follows: TGTGCCAGCAGCTTCACTAGCGGGAGAGGGGAGACCCAGTACTTC.

V is TRBV9 and J is TRBJ1-4; D not certain. In germline, CDR1 is SGDLS, CDR2 YYNGEE. The CDR3 totals 15 residues. V was shortened by 7 bases and J by 2 bases, with 15 bases between the two germline ends. CDR3 residues: CASGSGEATNEKLFF. The CDR3 nucleotides are TGTGCCAGCGGATCGGGAGAGGCCACTAATGAAAAACTGTTTTTT.

This clone was recorded once. The rearrangement joins TRBV10-3 to TRBJ1-1; weak D call: TRBD1 (5 bases). Trimming shortened V by 2 bases and J by 5 bases, and 15 bases separated the two germline ends. The germline gives CDR1 ENHRY, CDR2 SYGVKD. The CDR3 spans 15 residues. In DNA form, the CDR3 reads TGTGCCATCAGTGAGCCAGGGTACTCAAGGACTGAAGCTTTCTTT. Translating gives CAISEPGYSRTEAFF.

The gene calls are TRBV4-2 and TRBJ1-3, with D possibly being TRBD1 (6 bases). CDR3 length: 18 residues. CDR1 is LGHNA and CDR2 is YNFKEQ in the germline V gene. Trimming cost V 0 bases and J 0 bases, with 15 bases left between them. The CDR3 region has the DNA TGTGCCAGCAGCCAAGATCAGCAGGGGCTAAGCTCTGGAAACACCATATATTTT. Translated: CASSQDQQGLSSGNTIYF.

This rearrangement joins TRBV27 to TRBJ1-2, with a tentative D call TRBD1 (5 bases). The CDR3 consists of 14 residues. In germline, CDR1 is MNHEY, CDR2 SMNVEV (reference sequence). The V end lost 1 base, the J end lost 8 bases, and 14 bases lay between the germline ends. The CDR3 is CASSLWGTGEGYTF. The CDR3 DNA sequence: TGTGCCAGCAGTTTATGGGGCACCGGAGAAGGCTACACCTTC.

The gene calls are TRBV19 and TRBJ2-6; 11 bases are a match to TRBD1. The CDR3 totals 17 residues. Trimming at V came to 6 bases and at J to 4 bases, leaving 8 bases not matched to a gene. In germline, CDR1 is LNHDA, CDR2 SQIVND (reference sequence). The CDR3 nucleotides read TGTGCCAGTAGCCGCGGACAGGGGGCGGCAGGGGCCAACGTCCTGACTTTC. Protein product: CASSRGQGAAGANVLTF. The whole variable domain, filled in from reference TRBV19 and TRBJ2-6, reads DGGITQSPKYLFRKEGQNVTLSCEQNLNHDAMYWYRQDPGQGLRLIYYSQIVNDFQKGDIAEGYSVSREKKESFPLTVTSAQKNPTAFYLCASSRGQGAAGANVLTFGAGSRLTVL.